This passage covers 4 T cell receptor beta chains from one sample sequenced in a study of cytomegalovirus exposure and HLA in healthy donors. Libraries were prepared by immunoSEQ multiplex PCR; TCRdb keeps only in-frame clonotypes and omits some of them. The sample has around 250,000 clones; around 89% are singletons. The sequenced material came from PBMCs. The receptors shown here come from a woman between 18 and 30 years old in good health and CMV-seronegative.

The V gene is TRBV27, the J gene TRBJ1-2, with D unclear. The V and J ends lost 5 bases and 4 bases respectively, with 11 bases between them. CDR1 and CDR2 from the germline V gene are MNHEY and SMNVEV (reference sequence). There are 13 residues in the CDR3. In nucleotides, the CDR3 is TGTGCCAGCAGTCCCTCAGGTGTCTATGGCTACACCTTC. Protein: CASSPSGVYGYTF.

The chain couples TRBV28 to TRBJ2-7; 7 nucleotides line up with TRBD1. With 1 base clipped from V and 2 bases from J, the junction kept 2 bases outside the gene matches. The germline CDR1 and CDR2 sequences are MDHEN and SYDVKM. The length of the CDR3 is 14 residues. The CDR3 sequence is CASSLSQGAYEQYV. The CDR3 DNA reads as TGTGCCAGCAGTTTATCGCAGGGGGCCTACGAGCAGTACGTC.

The CDR3 spells CASSPTNRVLATNEKLFF. The CDR3 DNA sequence: TGCGCCAGCAGCCCAACAAACAGGGTACTTGCAACTAATGAAAAACTGTTTTTT. The chain is built from TRBV5-1 and TRBJ1-4, with D perhaps matching TRBD1 (6 bases). The germline V gene encodes CDR1 SGHRS and CDR2 YFSETQ. The CDR3 has 18 amino acids. Trimming shortened V by 4 bases and J by 0 bases, and 19 bases separated the two germline ends.

The CDR3 DNA follows: TGCGCCAGCAGTTCAGGGGAAACCCCCTACGAGCAGTACGTC. Translating gives CASSSGETPYEQYV. V gene TRBV5-1 combines with J gene TRBJ2-7; weak D call: TRBD1 (6 bases). The length of the CDR3 is 14 residues. Germline V gene lookup returns CDR1 SGHRS and CDR2 YFSETQ. The V gene lost 5 bases and the J gene lost 2 bases, with 14 bases spanning the gap.